The present TCR beta chain was sequenced within a study of cytomegalovirus exposure and HLA in healthy donors. Turning to the study itself: Counted in an early data release were approximately 85 million unique TCRs from HLA-typed donors.

The study, taken as a whole, reports: Association with HLA alleles at 0.05 false discovery rate was found for some 18,000 TCR beta sequences in a later analysis.

PCR used 60 Vbeta primers and 13 Jbeta primers. Some clones are missing from TCRdb's copy, which holds only in-frame ones; the method was immunoSEQ multiplex PCR. The repertoire holds about 210,000 clones, with roughly 80% as singletons. Trimming at V came to 0 bases and at J to 4 bases, leaving 7 bases not matched to a gene. The CDR3 totals 16 residues. Germline V CDR1 and CDR2: LGHNT, FRNRAP. With regard to this clone: Antigen: not known.

Sequences were obtained from PBMCs. The receptor was derived from a man aged 30 to 45 in good health and CMV-seronegative. The V gene is TRBV12-5, the J gene TRBJ1-1, with TRBD1 matching over 8 bases. This CDR3 reads CASGLVTGQGRTEAFF. The CDR3, as DNA: TGTGCTAGTGGTTTGGTAACAGGACAGGGTCGCACTGAAGCTTTCTTT.